This TCR beta chain was identified in a study of CD8 T cells in Susac syndrome. Study findings and constraints: CD4+ T cell repertoires in Susac syndrome exhibited no evidence of clonal expansion.

As concerns this clonotype: Its antigen remains unknown.

Sequencing of TCR beta was performed on blood CD8+ T cells and on blood CD4+ T cells. Diagnostic criteria defined recently for definite or probable disease were met by the Susac syndrome patients. With random hexamers, about 0.5 to 1 ug RNA was reverse transcribed. TCRdb re-called the immunoSEQ multiplex PCR reads with MiXCR, one entry per CDR3 protein. This sample has about 240,000 distinct CDR3 sequences, with 96% found just once. The CDR3 contains 15 residues. CDR1 and CDR2 (germline): SGHDN, FVKESK. V dropped 3 bases and J dropped 0 bases, with 11 bases sitting between them. The sequencing sample was made of CD4+ T cells from PBMCs. J is TRBJ1-1 and V is TRBV14, with D hard to call. The receptor was derived from a human donor with Susac syndrome. The CDR3 DNA sequence: TGTGCCAGCAGCCATTTCCGGGCTATGAACACTGAAGCTTTCTTT. Its protein is CASSHFRAMNTEAFF.